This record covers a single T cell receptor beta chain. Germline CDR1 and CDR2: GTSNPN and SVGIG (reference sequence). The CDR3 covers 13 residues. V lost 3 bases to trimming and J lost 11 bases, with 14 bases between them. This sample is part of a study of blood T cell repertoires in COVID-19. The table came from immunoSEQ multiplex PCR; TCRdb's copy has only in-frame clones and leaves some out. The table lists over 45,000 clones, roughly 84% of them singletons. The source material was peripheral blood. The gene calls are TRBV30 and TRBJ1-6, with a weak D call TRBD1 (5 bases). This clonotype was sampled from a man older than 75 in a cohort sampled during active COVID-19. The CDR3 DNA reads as TGTGCCTGGAGCCAAGGGGCAGGGCCACCCCTCCACTTT. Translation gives CAWSQGAGPPLHF.